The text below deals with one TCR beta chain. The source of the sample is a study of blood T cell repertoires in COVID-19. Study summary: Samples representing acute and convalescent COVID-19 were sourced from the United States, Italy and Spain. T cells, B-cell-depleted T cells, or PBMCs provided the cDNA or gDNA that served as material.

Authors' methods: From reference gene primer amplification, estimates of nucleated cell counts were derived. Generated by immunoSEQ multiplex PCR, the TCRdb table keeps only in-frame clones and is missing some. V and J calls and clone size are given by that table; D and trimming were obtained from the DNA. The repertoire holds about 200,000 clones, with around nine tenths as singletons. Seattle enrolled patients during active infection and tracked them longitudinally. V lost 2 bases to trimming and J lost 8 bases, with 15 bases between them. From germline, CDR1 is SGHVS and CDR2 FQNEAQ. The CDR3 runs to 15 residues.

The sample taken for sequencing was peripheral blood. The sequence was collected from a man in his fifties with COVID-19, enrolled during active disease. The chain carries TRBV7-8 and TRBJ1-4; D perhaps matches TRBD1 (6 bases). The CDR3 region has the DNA TGTGCCAGCAGCTTAAACCTGGACAGCCGAGAAAAACTGTTTTTT. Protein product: CASSLNLDSREKLFF.